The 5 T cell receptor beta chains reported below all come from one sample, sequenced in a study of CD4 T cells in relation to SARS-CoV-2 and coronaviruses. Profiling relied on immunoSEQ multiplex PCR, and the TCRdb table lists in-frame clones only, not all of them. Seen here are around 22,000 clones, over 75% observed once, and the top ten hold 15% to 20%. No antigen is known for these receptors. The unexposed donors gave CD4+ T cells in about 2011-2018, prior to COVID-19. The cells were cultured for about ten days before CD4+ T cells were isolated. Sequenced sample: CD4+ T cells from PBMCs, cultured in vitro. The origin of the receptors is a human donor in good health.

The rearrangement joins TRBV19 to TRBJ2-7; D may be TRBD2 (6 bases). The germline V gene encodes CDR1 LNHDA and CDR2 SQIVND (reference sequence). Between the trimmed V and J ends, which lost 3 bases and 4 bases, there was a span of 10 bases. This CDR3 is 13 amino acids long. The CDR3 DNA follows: TGTGCCAGTAGTATTCGGGCGGGATACGAGCAGTACTTC. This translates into CASSIRAGYEQYF. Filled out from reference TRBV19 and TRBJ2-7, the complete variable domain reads DGGITQSPKYLFRKEGQNVTLSCEQNLNHDAMYWYRQDPGQGLRLIYYSQIVNDFQKGDIAEGYSVSREKKESFPLTVTSAQKNPTAFYLCASSIRAGYEQYFGPGTRLTVT.

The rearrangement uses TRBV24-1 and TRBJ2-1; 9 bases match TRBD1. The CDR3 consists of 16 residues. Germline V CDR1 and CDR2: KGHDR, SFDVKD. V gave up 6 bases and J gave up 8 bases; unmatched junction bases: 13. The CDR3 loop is CATSPGTGTNRDEQFF. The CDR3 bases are TGTGCCACCAGTCCCGGGACAGGGACAAATAGGGATGAGCAGTTCTTC.

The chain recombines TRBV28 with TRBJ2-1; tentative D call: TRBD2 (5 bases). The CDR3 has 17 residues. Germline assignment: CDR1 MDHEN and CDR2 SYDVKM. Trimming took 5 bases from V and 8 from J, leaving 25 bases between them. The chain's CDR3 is CASSGKGLSSLSHEQFF. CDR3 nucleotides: TGTGCCAGCAGTGGAAAAGGACTGTCTTCTCTTTCCCATGAGCAGTTCTTC.

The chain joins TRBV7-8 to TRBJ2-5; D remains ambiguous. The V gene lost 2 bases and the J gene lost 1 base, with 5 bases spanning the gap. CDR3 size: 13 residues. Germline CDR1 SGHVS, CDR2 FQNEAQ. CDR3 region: CASSLSFQETQYF. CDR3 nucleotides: TGTGCCAGCAGCTTATCCTTCCAAGAGACCCAGTACTTC.

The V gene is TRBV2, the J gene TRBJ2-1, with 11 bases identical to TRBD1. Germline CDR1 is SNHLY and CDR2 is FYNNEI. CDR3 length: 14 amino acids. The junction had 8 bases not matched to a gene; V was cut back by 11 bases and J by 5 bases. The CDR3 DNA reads TGTGCCGGAACAGGGACAGGGGGTGACAATGAGCAGTTCTTC. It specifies CAGTGTGGDNEQFF.